This entry concerns a single T cell receptor (beta chain). Sequencing used immunoSEQ multiplex PCR; TCRdb keeps in-frame clones, though not all of them. The sample includes around 300,000 clones, roughly nine tenths of them seen just once. The data were taken from a study of blood T cell repertoires in COVID-19. The V end was cut by 0 bases, the J end by 3 bases, with 11 bases between. This CDR3 comprises 15 residues. The germline V gene has CDR1 SGHDN and CDR2 FVKESK. The chain joins TRBV14 to TRBJ1-1; possible D gene TRBD1, 5 bases. This TCR came from a woman in her sixties or seventies who had recovered from COVID-19. Sample: PBMCs or T cells enriched from blood (not recorded which). The CDR3 is CASSQDFRVHTEAFF. DNA of the CDR3: TGTGCCAGCAGCCAAGATTTCAGGGTCCACACTGAAGCTTTCTTT.